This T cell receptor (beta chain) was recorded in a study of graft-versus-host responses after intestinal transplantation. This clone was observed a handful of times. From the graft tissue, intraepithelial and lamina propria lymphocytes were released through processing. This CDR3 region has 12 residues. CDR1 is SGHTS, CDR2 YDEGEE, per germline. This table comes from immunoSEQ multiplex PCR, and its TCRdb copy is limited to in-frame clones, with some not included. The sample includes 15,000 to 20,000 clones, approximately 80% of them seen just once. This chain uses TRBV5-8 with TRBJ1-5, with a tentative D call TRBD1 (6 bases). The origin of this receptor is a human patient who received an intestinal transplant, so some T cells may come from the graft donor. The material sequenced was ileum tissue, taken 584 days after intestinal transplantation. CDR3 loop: CARQASNQPQHF. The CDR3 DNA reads TGTGCTAGACAGGCTAGCAATCAGCCCCAGCATTTT.